A selection of T cell receptor beta chains follows, all from one sample in a study of T cells in Graves' hyperthyroidism and ophthalmopathy. TCRdb re-analysed the multiplex PCR reads in MiXCR, keeping a single row per CDR3 protein. The sample contains approximately 400,000 distinct CDR3 sequences, roughly 12% of which appear only once. Sequenced input: blood. The origin of the receptors is a man aged 25 to 40 with Graves' hyperthyroidism that later progressed to Graves' ophthalmopathy. The CDR3 runs from the conserved cysteine through the conserved F or W. The order of the fields is V gene, J gene, clone size, D gene, CDR3 DNA, CDR3 protein. D genes are given only for firm matches. Not every row has a clone size; where given, it reads once, few, many or a size class.

V gene: TRBV2
J gene: TRBJ2-1
clone size: many
D gene: TRBD1
CDR3 DNA: TGTGCCAGTTGGACAGGGGGAGGGGATGAGCAGTTCTTC
CDR3 protein: CASWTGGGDEQFF

V gene: TRBV19
J gene: TRBJ2-5
clone size: .
D gene: .
CDR3 DNA: TGTGCCAGTAGTATAGGAGACCCCGGACGCGTCCAAGAGACCCAGTACTTC
CDR3 protein: CASSIGDPGRVQETQYF

V gene: TRBV19
J gene: TRBJ2-7
clone size: few
D gene: .
CDR3 DNA: TGTGCCAGTAGTGAGGGGGTCCCCTACGAGCAGTACTTC
CDR3 protein: CASSEGVPYEQYF

V gene: TRBV5-1
J gene: TRBJ2-1
clone size: many
D gene: TRBD1
CDR3 DNA: TGCGCCAGCAGCGCGGGACAGGAACCTAATGAGCAGTTCTTC
CDR3 protein: CASSAGQEPNEQFF

V gene: TRBV5-1
J gene: TRBJ1-2
clone size: many
D gene: TRBD1
CDR3 DNA: TGCGCCAGCAGCCATGGGACAGGATTATCTGGCTACACCTTC
CDR3 protein: CASSHGTGLSGYTF

V gene: TRBV27
J gene: TRBJ1-1
clone size: many
D gene: .
CDR3 DNA: TGTGCCAGCAGTCCCAGTGCCTACACTGAAGCTTTCTTT
CDR3 protein: CASSPSAYTEAFF

V gene: TRBV5-1
J gene: TRBJ2-1
clone size: few
D gene: TRBD1
CDR3 DNA: TGCGCCAGCAGCCCCACGACAGGGAGCTCCTACAATGAGCAGTTCTTC
CDR3 protein: CASSPTTGSSYNEQFF

V gene: TRBV28
J gene: TRBJ2-3
clone size: many
D gene: .
CDR3 DNA: TGTGCCAGCAGTTTATGGGGAGGACAGGTTACCGATACGCAGTATTTT
CDR3 protein: CASSLWGGQVTDTQYF

V gene: TRBV27
J gene: TRBJ2-7
clone size: .
D gene: TRBD2
CDR3 DNA: TGTGCCAGCAGTTTAAGCGGGGGGGCCGGCGAGCAGTACTTC
CDR3 protein: CASSLSGGAGEQYF

V gene: TRBV12-3/TRBV12-4
J gene: TRBJ1-2
clone size: many
D gene: TRBD1
CDR3 DNA: TGTGCCAGCACCAGACAGGGGAACTATGGCTACACCTTC
CDR3 protein: CASTRQGNYGYTF

V gene: TRBV11-2
J gene: TRBJ2-2
clone size: few
D gene: .
CDR3 DNA: TGTGCCAGCAGCTCCGTGGAGCTGTTTTTT
CDR3 protein: CASSSVELFF

V gene: TRBV6-1
J gene: TRBJ2-7
clone size: many
D gene: .
CDR3 DNA: TGTGCCAGCAGTGACTCAGGGGCGACTATCGACGAGCAGTACTTC
CDR3 protein: CASSDSGATIDEQYF

V gene: TRBV30
J gene: TRBJ2-1
clone size: many
D gene: .
CDR3 DNA: TGTGCCTGGAGGGCTCCGGGACACCAGAATGAGCAGTTCTTC
CDR3 protein: CAWRAPGHQNEQFF

V gene: TRBV5-5
J gene: TRBJ2-4
clone size: few
D gene: .
CDR3 DNA: TGTGCCAGCAGAACCGGGACTGGGGACATTCAGTACTTC
CDR3 protein: CASRTGTGDIQYF

V gene: TRBV2
J gene: TRBJ1-1
clone size: many
D gene: .
CDR3 DNA: TGTGCCAGCAGTGCTCAGGAGAACACTGAAGCTTTCTTT
CDR3 protein: CASSAQENTEAFF

V gene: TRBV6-1
J gene: TRBJ2-5
clone size: many
D gene: TRBD1
CDR3 DNA: TGTGCCAGCAGTACGACAGGGGGAGAGACCCAGTACTTC
CDR3 protein: CASSTTGGETQYF

V gene: TRBV30
J gene: TRBJ1-3
clone size: .
D gene: .
CDR3 DNA: TGTGCCTGGAGTGTAGGCGGGGGTTGGTCTGGAAACACCATATATTTT
CDR3 protein: CAWSVGGGWSGNTIYF

V gene: TRBV11-2
J gene: TRBJ1-1
clone size: many
D gene: .
CDR3 DNA: TGTGCCAGCAGCTTAGAAGGCAGGGTTGTAGCTTTCTTT
CDR3 protein: CASSLEGRVVAFF

V gene: TRBV30
J gene: TRBJ1-1
clone size: many
D gene: .
CDR3 DNA: TGTGCCTGGAGGTGGGCAGGTCGGGGCACTGAAGCTTTCTTT
CDR3 protein: CAWRWAGRGTEAFF